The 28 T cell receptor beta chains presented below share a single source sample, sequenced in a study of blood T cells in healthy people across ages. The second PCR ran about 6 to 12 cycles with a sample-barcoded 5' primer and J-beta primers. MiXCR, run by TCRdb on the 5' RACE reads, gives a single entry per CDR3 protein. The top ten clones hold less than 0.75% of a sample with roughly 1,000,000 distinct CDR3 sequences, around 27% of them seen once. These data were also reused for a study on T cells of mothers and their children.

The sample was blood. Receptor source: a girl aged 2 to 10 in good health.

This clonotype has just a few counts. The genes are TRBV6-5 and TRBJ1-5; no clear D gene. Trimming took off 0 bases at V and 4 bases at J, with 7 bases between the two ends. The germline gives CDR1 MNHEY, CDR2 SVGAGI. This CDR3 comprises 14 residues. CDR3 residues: CASSYSSGNQPQHF. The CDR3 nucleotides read TGTGCCAGCAGTTACTCGTCCGGGAATCAGCCCCAGCATTTT.

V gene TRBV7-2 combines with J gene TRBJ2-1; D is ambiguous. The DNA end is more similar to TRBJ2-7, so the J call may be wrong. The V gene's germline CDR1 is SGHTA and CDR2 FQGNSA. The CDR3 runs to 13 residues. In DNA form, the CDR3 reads TGTGCCAGCAGCCGTGACCCACACGAAGGGCAGTACTTC. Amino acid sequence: CASSRDPHEGQYF.

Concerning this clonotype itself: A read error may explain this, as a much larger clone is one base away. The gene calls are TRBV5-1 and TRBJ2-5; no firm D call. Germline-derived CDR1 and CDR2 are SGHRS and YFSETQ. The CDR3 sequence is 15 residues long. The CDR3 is CTSRNPSTYQETQYF. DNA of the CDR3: TGCACCAGCAGAAATCCTTCTACGTACCAAGAGACCCAGTACTTC.

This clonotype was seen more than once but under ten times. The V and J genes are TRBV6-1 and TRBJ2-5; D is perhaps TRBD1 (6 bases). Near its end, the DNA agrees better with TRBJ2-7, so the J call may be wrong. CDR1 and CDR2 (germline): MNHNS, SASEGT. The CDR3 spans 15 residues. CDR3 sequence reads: CASSEAAGVYYEQYF. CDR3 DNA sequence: TGTGCCAGCAGTGAAGCCGCAGGGGTTTACTACGAGCAGTACTTC.

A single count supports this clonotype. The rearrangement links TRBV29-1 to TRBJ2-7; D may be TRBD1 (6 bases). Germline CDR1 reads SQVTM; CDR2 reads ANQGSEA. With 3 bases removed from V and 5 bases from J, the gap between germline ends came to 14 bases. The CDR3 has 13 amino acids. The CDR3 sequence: CSVERQGSNEQYF. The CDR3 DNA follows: TGCAGCGTTGAGCGGCAGGGGTCAAACGAGCAGTACTTC.

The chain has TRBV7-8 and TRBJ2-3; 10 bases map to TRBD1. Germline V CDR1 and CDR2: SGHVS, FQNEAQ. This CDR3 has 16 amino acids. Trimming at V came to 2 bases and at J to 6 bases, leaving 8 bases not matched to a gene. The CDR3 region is CASSLPGTGVSDTQYF. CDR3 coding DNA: TGTGCCAGCAGCTTACCCGGGACAGGGGTCAGCGATACGCAGTATTTT. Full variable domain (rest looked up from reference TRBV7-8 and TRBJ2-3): GAGVSQSPRYKVAKRGQDVALRCDPISGHVSLFWYQQALGQGPEFLTYFQNEAQLDKSGLPSDRFFAERPEGSVSTLKIQRTQQEDSAVYLCASSLPGTGVSDTQYFGPGTRLTVL.

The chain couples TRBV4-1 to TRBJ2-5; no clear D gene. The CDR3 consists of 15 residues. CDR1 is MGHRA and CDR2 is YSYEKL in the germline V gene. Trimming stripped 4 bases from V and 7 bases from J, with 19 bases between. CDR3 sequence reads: CASSRESVRKGTQYF. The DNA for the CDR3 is TGCGCCAGCAGCCGAGAATCGGTACGGAAAGGGACCCAGTACTTC.

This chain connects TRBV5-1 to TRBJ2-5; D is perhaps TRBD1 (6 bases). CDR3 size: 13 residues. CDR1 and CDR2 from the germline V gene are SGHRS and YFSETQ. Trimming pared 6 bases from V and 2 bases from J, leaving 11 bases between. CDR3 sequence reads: CASMPDSQETQYF. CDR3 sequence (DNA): TGCGCCAGCATGCCGGACAGTCAAGAGACCCAGTACTTC.

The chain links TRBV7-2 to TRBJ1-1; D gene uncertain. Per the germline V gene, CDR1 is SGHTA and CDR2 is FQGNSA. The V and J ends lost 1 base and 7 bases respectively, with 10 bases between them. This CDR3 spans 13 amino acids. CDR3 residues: CASSLDRSGEAFF. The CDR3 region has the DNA TGTGCCAGCAGCTTAGATAGGTCGGGTGAAGCTTTCTTT.

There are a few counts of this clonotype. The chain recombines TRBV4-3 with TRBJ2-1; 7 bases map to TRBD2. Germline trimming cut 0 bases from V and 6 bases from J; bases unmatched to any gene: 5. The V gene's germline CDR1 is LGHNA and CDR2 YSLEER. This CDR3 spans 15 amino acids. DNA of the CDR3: TGCGCCAGCAGCCAAGATCGGGAGGTACCCAATGAGCAGTTCTTC. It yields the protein CASSQDREVPNEQFF.

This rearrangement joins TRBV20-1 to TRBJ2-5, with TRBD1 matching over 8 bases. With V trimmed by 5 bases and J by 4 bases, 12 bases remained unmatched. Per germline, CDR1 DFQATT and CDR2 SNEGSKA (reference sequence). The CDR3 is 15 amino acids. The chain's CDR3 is CSAPPGTGDGETQYF. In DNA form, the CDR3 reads TGCAGTGCTCCGCCCGGGACAGGAGACGGAGAGACCCAGTACTTC.

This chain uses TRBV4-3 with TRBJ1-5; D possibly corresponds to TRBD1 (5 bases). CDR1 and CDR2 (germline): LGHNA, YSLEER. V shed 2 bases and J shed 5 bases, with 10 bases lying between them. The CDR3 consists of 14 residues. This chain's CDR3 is CASSQMAGHQPQHF. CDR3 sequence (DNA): TGCGCCAGCAGCCAAATGGCAGGGCATCAGCCCCAGCATTTT.

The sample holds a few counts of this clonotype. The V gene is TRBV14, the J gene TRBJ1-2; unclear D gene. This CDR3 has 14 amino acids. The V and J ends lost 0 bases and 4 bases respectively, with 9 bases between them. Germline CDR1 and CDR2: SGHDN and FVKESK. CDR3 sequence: CASSQEGITYGYTF. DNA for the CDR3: TGTGCCAGCAGCCAAGAGGGAATTACCTATGGCTACACCTTC.

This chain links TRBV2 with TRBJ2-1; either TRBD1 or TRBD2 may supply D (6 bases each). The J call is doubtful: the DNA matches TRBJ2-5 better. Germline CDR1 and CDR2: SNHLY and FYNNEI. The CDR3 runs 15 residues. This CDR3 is CASRLQGLEGGTQYF. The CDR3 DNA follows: TGTGCCAGCAGACTACAGGGCCTGGAGGGGGGGACCCAGTACTTC.

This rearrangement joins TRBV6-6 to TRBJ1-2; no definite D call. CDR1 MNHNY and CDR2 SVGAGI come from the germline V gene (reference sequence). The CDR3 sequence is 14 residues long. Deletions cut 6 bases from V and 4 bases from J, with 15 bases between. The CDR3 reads CASRRTETIYGYTF. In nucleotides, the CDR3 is TGTGCCAGCAGGCGGACTGAAACCATCTATGGCTACACCTTC.

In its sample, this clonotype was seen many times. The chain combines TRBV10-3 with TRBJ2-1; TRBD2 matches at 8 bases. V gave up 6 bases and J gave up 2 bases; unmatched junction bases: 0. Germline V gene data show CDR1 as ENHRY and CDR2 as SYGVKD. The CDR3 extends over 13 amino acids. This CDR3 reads CAISGGAYNEQFF. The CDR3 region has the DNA TGTGCCATCAGCGGGGGGGCCTACAATGAGCAGTTCTTC.

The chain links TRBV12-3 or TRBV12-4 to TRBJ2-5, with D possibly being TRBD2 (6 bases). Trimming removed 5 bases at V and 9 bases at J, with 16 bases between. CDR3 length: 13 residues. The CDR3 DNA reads TGTGCCAGCAGTCCCATAGCCTCGGGAGCCCAGTACTTC. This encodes CASSPIASGAQYF.

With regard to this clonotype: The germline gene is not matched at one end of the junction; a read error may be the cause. CDR3 coding DNA: TGCAGTGTTGAAGTCGGCACGGTCACCTATGGCTACACCTTC. This encodes CSVEVGTVTYGYTF. V usage is TRBV29-1 and J usage is TRBJ1-2; no firm D call. This CDR3 has 14 residues. Germline V gene lookup returns CDR1 SQVTM and CDR2 ANQGSEA.

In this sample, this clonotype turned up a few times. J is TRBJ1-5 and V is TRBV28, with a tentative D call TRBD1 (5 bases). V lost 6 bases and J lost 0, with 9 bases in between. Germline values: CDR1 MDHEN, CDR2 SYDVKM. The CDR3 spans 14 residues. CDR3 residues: CASSRTHSNQPQHF. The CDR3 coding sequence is TGTGCCAGCAGCCGGACACATAGCAATCAGCCCCAGCATTTT.

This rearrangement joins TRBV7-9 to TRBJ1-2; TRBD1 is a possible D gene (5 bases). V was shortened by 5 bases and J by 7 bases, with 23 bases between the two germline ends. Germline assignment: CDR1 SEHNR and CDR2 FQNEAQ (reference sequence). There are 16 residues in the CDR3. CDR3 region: CASSPREGLLMSGYTF. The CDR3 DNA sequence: TGTGCCAGCAGCCCCAGAGAGGGACTCTTAATGAGTGGCTACACCTTC.

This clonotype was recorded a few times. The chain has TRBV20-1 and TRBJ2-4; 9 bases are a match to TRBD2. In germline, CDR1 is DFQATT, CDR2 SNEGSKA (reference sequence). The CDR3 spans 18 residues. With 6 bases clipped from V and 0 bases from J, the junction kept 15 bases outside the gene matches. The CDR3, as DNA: TGCAGTGCCCCCCCGGCGGGAGGGACTTCCCTAGCCAAAAACATTCAGTACTTC. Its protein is CSAPPAGGTSLAKNIQYF.

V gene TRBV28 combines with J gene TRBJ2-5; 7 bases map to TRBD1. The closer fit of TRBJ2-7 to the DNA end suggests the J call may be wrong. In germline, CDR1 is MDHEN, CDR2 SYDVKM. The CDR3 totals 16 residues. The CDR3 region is CASSSHAGDRGNEQYF. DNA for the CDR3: TGTGCCAGCAGTTCCCACGCCGGGGACAGAGGGAACGAGCAGTACTTC.

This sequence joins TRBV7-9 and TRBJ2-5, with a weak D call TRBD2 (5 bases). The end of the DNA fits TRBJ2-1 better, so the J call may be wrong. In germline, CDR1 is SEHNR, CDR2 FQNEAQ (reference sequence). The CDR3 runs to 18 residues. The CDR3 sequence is CASSFIRPFPRVRDEQFF. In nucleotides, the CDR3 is TGTGCCAGCAGCTTTATCCGGCCCTTCCCGAGGGTTCGGGATGAGCAGTTCTTC.

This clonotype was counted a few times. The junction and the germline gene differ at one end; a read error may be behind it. This chain's CDR3 is CASSSHGESYNEQVF. In nucleotides, the CDR3 is TGTGCCAGCAGCTCCCACGGGGAGTCCTACAATGAGCAGGTCTTC. V gene TRBV11-1 combines with J gene TRBJ2-1, with a tentative D call TRBD2 (5 bases). Germline V lookup: CDR1 SGHAT, CDR2 FQDESV (reference sequence). The CDR3 consists of 15 residues.

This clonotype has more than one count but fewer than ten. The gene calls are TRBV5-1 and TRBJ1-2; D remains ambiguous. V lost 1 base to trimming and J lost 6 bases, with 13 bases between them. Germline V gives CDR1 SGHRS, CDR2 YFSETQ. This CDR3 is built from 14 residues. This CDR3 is CASSLNSEGDGYTF. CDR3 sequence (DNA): TGCGCCAGCAGCTTGAACAGTGAAGGTGATGGCTACACCTTC. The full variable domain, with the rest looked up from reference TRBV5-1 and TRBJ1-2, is KAGVTQTPRYLIKTRGQQVTLSCSPISGHRSVSWYQQTPGQGLQFLFEYFSETQRNKGNFPGRFSGRQFSNSRSEMNVSTLELGDSALYLCASSLNSEGDGYTFGSGTRLTVV.

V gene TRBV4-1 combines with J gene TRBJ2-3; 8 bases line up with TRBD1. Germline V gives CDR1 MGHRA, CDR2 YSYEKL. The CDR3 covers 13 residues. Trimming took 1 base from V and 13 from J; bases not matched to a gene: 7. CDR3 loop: CASSQVTAGGKYF. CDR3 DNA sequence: TGCGCCAGCAGCCAAGTCACGGCAGGGGGCAAGTATTTT.

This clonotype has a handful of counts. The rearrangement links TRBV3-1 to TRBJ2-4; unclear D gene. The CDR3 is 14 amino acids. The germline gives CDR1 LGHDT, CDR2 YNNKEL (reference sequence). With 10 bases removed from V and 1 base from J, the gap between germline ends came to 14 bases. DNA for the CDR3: TGTGCCACCTCTTACACGTCGGCCAAAAACATTCAGTACTTC. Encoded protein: CATSYTSAKNIQYF.

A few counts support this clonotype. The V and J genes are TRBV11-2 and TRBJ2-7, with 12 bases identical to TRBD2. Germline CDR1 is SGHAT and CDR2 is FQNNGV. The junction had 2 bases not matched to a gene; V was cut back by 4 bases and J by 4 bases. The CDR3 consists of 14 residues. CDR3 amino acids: CASSWTSGVYEQYF. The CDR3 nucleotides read TGTGCCAGCAGCTGGACTAGCGGGGTATACGAGCAGTACTTC.